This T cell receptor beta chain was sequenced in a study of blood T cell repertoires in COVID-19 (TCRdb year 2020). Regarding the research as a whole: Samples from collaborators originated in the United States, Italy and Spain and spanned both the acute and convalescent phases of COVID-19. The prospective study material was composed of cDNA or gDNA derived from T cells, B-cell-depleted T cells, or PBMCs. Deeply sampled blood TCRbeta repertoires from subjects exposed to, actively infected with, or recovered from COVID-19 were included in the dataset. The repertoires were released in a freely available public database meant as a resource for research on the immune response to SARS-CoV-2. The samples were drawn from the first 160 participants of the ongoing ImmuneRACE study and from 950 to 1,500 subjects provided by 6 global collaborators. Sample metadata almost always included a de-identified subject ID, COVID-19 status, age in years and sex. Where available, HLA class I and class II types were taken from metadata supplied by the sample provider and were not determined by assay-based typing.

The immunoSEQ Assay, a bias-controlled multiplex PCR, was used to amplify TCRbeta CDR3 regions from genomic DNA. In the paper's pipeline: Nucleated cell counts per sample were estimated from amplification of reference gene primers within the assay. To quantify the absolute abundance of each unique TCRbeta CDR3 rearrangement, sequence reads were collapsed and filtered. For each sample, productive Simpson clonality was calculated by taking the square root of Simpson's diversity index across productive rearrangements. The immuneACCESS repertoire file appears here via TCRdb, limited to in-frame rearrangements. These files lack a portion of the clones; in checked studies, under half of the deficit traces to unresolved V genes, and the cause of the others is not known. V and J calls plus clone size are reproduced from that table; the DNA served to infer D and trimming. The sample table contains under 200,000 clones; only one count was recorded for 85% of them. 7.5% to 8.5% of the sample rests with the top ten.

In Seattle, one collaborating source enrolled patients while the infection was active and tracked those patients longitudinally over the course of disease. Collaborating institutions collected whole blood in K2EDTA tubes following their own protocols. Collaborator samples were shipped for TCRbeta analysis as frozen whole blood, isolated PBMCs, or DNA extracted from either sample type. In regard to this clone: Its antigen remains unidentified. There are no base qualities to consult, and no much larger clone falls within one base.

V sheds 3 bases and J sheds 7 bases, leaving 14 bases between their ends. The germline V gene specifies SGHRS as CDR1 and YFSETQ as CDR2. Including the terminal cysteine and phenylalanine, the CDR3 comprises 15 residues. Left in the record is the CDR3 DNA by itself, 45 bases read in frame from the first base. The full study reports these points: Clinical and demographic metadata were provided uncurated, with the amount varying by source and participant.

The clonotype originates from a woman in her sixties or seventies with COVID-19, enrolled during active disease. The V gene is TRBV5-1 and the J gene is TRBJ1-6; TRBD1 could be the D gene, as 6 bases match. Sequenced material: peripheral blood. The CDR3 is CASSSRGQRNSPLHF. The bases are TGCGCCAGCAGCTCAAGGGGACAAAGGAATTCACCCCTCCACTTT.